Shown below are 4 T cell receptor beta chains from a single sample sequenced in a study of cytomegalovirus exposure and HLA in healthy donors. The protocol was immunoSEQ multiplex PCR, while the TCRdb copy is restricted to in-frame clones and leaves out a portion. Of 200,000 to 300,000 clones in the sample, around 88% were seen once. Sample: PBMCs. The source is a woman aged 25 to 45 in good health and CMV-seropositive.

The V and J genes are TRBV29-1 and TRBJ2-3; D perhaps matches TRBD1 (5 bases). The CDR3 has 13 residues. Germline values: CDR1 SQVTM, CDR2 ANQGSEA. The CDR3 DNA sequence: TGCGCTACTTTTGACAGTTGGTTGGATACGCAGTATTTT. The encoded protein is CATFDSWLDTQYF.

This clone is a singleton in its sample. The rearrangement joins TRBV9 to TRBJ2-5, with 7 bases aligning to TRBD1. Germline loops: CDR1 SGDLS, CDR2 YYNGEE. There are 14 residues in the CDR3. V shed 4 bases and J 0 bases; nucleotides not matched to a gene: 3. The CDR3: CASSTGQNQETQYF. DNA for the CDR3: TGTGCCAGCAGCACGGGACAGAACCAAGAGACCCAGTACTTC.

This chain joins TRBV4-1 and TRBJ1-4; perhaps TRBD1 as D (5 bases). CDR1 and CDR2 (germline): MGHRA, YSYEKL. Deletions cut 0 bases from V and 4 bases from J, with 9 bases between. This CDR3 is built from 15 residues. The CDR3 coding sequence is TGCGCCAGCAGCCAAGACGGGGGGGGTAATGAAAAACTGTTTTTT. Amino acids: CASSQDGGGNEKLFF.

Only one count was recorded for this clone. This chain connects TRBV25-1 to TRBJ1-4; 8 bases map to TRBD1. Unmatched junction bases numbered 7, after V lost 6 bases and J lost 10 bases. Germline V gene lookup returns CDR1 MGHDK and CDR2 SYGVNS. CDR3 size: 13 residues. The DNA of the CDR3 is TGTGCCAGCAGGGAGACAGGGGAGGGAAAACTGTTTTTT. This encodes CASRETGEGKLFF.